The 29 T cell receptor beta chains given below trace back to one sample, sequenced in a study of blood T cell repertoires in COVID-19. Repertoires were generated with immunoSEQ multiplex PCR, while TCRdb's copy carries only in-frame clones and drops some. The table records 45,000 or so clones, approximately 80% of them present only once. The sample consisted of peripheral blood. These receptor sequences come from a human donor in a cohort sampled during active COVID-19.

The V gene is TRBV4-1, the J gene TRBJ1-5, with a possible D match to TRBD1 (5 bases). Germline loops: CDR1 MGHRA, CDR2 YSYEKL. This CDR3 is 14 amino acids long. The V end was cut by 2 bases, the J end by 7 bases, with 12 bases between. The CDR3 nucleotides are TGCGCCAGCAGCCAAAGGGGTCCAGGGCAGCCCCAGCATTTT. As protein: CASSQRGPGQPQHF.

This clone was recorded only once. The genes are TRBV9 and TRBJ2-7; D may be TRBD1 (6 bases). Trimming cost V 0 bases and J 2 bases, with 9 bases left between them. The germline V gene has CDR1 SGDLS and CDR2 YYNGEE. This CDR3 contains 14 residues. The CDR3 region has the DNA TGTGCCAGCAGCGTAGGGCAGGGGACCTACGAGCAGTACTTC. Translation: CASSVGQGTYEQYF.

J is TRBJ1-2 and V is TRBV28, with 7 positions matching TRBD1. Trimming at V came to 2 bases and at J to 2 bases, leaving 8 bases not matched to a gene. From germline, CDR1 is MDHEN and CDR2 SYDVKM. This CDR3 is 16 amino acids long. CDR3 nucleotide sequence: TGTGCCAGCAGTTTACCTTGGACAGGCTCCAACTATGGCTACACCTTC. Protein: CASSLPWTGSNYGYTF.

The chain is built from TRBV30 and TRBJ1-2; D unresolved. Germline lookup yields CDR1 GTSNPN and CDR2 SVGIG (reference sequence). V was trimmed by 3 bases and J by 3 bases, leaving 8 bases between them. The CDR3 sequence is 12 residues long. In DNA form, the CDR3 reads TGTGCCTGGAGCCCCGGGGACTATGGCTACACCTTC. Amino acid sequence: CAWSPGDYGYTF.

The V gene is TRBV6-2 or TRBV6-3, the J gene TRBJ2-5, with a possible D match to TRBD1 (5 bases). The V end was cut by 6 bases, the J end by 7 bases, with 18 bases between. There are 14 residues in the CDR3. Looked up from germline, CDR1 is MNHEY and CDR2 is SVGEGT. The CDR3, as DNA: TGTGCCAGCAGCCCCGACAGTGGAAAGGGGACCCAGTACTTC. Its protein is CASSPDSGKGTQYF.

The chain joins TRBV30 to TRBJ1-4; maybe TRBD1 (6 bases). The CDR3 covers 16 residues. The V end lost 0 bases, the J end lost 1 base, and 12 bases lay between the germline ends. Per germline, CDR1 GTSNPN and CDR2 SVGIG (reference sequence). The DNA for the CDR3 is TGTGCCTGGAGTGTTCGGGGGGCACTAACTAATGAAAAACTGTTTTTT. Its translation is CAWSVRGALTNEKLFF.

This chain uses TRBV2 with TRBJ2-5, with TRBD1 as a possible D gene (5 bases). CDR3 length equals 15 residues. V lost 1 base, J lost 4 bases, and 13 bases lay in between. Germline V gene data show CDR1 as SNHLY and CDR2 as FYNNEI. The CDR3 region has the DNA TGTGCCAGCAGTGAAGGGCAGGGTTACCCAGAGACCCAGTACTTC. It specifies CASSEGQGYPETQYF.

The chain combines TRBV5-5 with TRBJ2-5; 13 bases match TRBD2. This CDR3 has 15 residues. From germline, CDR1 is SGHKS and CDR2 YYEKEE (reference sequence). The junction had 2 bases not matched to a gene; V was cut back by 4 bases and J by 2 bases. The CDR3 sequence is CASSGGLAGQETQYF. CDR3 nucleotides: TGTGCCAGCAGCGGGGGACTAGCGGGACAAGAGACCCAGTACTTC.

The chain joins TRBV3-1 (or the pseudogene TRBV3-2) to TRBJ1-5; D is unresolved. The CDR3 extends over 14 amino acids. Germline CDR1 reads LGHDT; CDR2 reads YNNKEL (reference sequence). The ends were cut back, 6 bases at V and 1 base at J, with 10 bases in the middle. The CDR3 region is CASSVLGSNQPQHF. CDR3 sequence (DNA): TGTGCCAGCAGTGTTTTGGGCAGCAATCAGCCCCAGCATTTT.

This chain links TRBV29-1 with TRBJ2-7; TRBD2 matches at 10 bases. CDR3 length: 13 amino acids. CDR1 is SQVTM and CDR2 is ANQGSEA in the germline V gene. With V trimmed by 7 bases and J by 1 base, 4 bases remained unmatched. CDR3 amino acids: CSARTSGSYEQYF. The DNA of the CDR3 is TGCAGCGCCAGGACTAGCGGTTCCTACGAGCAGTACTTC.

DNA for the CDR3: TGCAGCGTTGAAATAGACACCGGGGAGCTGTTTTTT. The encoded protein is CSVEIDTGELFF. The genes are TRBV29-1 and TRBJ2-2; D call uncertain. This CDR3 region has 12 residues. Trimming cost V 2 bases and J 3 bases, with 4 bases left between them. CDR1 SQVTM and CDR2 ANQGSEA come from the germline V gene.

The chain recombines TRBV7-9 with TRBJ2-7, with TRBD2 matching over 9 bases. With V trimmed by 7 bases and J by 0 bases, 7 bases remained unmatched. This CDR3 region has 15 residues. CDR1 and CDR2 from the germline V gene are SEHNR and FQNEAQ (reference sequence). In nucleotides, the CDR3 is TGTGCCAGCACCCCGGGTAGCGGGAGCTCCTACGAGCAGTACTTC. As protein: CASTPGSGSSYEQYF.

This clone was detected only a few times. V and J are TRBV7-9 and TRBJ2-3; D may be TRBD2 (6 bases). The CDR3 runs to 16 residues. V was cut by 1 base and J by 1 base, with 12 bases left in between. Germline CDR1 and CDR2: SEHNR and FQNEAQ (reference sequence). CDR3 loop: CASSLDPGRGTDTQYF. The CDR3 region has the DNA TGTGCCAGCAGCTTAGATCCCGGGAGAGGCACAGATACGCAGTATTTT.

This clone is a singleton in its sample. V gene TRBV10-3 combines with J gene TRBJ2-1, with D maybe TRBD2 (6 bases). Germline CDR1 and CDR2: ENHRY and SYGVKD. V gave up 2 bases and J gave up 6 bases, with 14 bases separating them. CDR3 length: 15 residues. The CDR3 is CAISEPGGRSNEQFF. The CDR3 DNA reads TGTGCCATCAGTGAGCCTGGGGGGAGGAGCAATGAGCAGTTCTTC.

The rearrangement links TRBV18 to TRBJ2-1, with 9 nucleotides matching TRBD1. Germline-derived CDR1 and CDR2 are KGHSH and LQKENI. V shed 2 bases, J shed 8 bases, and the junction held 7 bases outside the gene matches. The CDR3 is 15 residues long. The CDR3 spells CASSPGTGFLDEQFF. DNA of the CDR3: TGTGCCAGCTCACCAGGGACAGGGTTTCTCGATGAGCAGTTCTTC.

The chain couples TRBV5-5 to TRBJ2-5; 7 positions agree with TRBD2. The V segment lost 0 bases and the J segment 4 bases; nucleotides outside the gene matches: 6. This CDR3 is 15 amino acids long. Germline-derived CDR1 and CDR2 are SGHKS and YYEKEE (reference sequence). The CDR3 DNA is TGTGCCAGCAGCTTGGGGCTAGCGGACCGAGAGACCCAGTACTTC. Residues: CASSLGLADRETQYF.

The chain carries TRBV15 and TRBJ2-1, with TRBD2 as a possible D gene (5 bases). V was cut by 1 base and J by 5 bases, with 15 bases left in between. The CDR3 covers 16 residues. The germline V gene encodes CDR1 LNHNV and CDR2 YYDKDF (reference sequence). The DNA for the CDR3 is TGTGCCACCAGCAGAGGGACTCCTCTAAAGAACAATGAGCAGTTCTTC. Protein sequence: CATSRGTPLKNNEQFF.

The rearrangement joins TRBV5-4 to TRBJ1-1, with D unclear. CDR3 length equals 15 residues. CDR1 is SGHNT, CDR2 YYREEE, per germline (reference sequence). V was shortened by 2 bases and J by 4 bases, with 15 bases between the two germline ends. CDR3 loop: CASSFGTIRGTEAFF. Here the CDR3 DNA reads TGTGCCAGCAGCTTTGGTACAATCCGAGGCACTGAAGCTTTCTTT.

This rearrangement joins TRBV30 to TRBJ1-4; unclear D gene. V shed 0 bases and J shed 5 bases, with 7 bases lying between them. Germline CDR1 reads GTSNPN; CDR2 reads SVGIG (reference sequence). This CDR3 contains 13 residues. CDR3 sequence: CAWSVALNEKLFF. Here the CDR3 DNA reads TGTGCCTGGAGTGTGGCCTTAAATGAAAAACTGTTTTTT.

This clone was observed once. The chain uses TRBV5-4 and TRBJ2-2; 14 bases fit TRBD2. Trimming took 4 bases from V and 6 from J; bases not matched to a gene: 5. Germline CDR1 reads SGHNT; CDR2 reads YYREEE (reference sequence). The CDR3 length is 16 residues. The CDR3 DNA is TGTGCCAGCAGCCGGCTGGGACTAGCGGGGGCCGGGGAGCTGTTTTTT. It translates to CASSRLGLAGAGELFF.

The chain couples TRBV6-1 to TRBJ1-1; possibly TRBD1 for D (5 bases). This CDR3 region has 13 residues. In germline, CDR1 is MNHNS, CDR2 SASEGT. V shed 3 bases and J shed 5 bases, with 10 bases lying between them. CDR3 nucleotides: TGTGCCAGCAGTGACCAGGGCTATACTGAAGCTTTCTTT. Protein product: CASSDQGYTEAFF.

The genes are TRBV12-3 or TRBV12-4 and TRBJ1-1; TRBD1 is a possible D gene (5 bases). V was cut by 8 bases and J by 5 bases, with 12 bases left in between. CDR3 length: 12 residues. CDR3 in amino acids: CASSWGGTEAFF. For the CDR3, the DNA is TGTGCCAGCTCGTGGGGGGGAACTGAAGCTTTCTTT.

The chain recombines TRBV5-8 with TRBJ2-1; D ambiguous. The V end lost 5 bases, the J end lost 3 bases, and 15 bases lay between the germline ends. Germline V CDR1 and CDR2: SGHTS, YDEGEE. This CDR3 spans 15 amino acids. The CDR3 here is CASRVTWASYNEQFF. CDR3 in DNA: TGTGCCAGCAGGGTGACCTGGGCCAGCTACAATGAGCAGTTCTTC.

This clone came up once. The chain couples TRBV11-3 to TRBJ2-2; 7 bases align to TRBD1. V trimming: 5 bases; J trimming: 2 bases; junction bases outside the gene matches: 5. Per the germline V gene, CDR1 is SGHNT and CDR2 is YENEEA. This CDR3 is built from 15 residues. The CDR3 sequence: CASSTRQGNTGELFF. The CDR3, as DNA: TGTGCCAGCAGCACACGACAGGGTAACACCGGGGAGCTGTTTTTT.

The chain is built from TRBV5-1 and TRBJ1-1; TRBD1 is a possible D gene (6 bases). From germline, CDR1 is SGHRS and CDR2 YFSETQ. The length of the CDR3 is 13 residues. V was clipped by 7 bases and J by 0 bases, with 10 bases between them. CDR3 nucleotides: TGCGCCAGCGCAGGGGTGTTGAACACTGAAGCTTTCTTT. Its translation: CASAGVLNTEAFF.

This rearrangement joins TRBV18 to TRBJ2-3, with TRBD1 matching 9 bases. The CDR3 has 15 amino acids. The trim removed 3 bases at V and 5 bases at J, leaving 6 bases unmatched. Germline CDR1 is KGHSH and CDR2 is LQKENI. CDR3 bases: TGTGCCAGCTCACCCCCGGGACAGGGTAAAGATACGCAGTATTTT. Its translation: CASSPPGQGKDTQYF.

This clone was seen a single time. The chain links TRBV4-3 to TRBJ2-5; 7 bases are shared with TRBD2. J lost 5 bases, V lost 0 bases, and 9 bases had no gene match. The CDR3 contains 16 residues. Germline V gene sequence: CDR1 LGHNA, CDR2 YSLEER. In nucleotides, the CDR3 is TGCGCCAGCAGCCAAGATTGGGGGGAGGGCCTGGAGACCCAGTACTTC. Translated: CASSQDWGEGLETQYF.

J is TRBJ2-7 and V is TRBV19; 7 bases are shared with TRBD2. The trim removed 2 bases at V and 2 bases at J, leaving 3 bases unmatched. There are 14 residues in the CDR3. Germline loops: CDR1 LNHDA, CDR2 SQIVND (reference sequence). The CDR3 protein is CASSIPGLPYEQYF. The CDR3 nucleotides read TGTGCCAGTAGTATACCGGGACTACCCTACGAGCAGTACTTC.

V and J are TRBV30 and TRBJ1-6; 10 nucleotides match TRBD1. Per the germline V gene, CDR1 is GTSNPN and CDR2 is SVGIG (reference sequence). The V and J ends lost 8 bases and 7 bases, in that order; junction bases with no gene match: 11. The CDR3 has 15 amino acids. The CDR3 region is CAGTPTGGGNSPLHF. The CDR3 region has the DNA TGTGCCGGGACCCCGACAGGGGGCGGAAATTCACCCCTCCACTTT.